The 26 T cell receptor beta chains reported below all come from one sample, sequenced in a study of CXCR3-negative and CXCR3-positive naive CD8 T cells. UMI-labeled TRB cDNA libraries were prepared by 5' RACE. TCRdb re-called the 5' RACE reads and catalogs CDR3 proteins one per entry, DNA excluded. The data include around 57,000 distinct CDR3 sequences; the top ten clones carry roughly a quarter. Sequenced sample: memory CD8+ T cells from blood. These receptors originate from a human donor in good health. Some clones in this sample may be carry-over from other donors' samples.

The J gene is TRBJ1-5, the V gene TRBV4-3; TCRdb returns TRBD1, unconfirmable since there is no DNA. This CDR3 spans 16 amino acids. The germline V gene encodes CDR1 LGHNA and CDR2 YSLEER. CDR3: CASSQDRQVFNQPQHF.

V is TRBV10-3 and J is TRBJ2-1. Per germline, CDR1 ENHRY and CDR2 SYGVKD. The CDR3 spans 14 residues. This chain's CDR3 is CAISSTVGNNEQFF.

The V and J genes are TRBV20-1 and TRBJ2-1. This CDR3 region has 11 residues. Germline V lookup: CDR1 DFQATT, CDR2 SNEGSKA (reference sequence). CDR3 sequence: CSASPSNEQFF.

The chain employs TRBV7-2 and TRBJ2-7; TCRdb reports TRBD2, a call that lacks DNA to check it against. The V gene's germline CDR1 is SGHTA and CDR2 FQGNSA. The CDR3 consists of 16 residues. The CDR3 sequence is CASSFPRDYPSYEQYF.

The chain has TRBV12-3 or TRBV12-4 and TRBJ1-1. The CDR3 extends over 13 amino acids. The CDR3 sequence is CASSTTDNTEAFF.

The chain is built from TRBV10-3 and TRBJ1-2. CDR3 size: 11 residues. Germline lookup yields CDR1 ENHRY and CDR2 SYGVKD. CDR3 region: CAISDSYGYTF.

V and J are TRBV4-3 and TRBJ1-1; TCRdb's D call of TRBD1 is untestable without DNA. This CDR3 region has 13 residues. The V gene's germline CDR1 is LGHNA and CDR2 YSLEER. The CDR3 region is CASSRGGITEAFF.

V and J are TRBV29-1 and TRBJ2-5. Germline CDR1 is SQVTM and CDR2 is ANQGSEA. The CDR3 covers 13 residues. The CDR3 here is CSVDLILQETQYF.

The V call is TRBV6-6, the J call TRBJ2-1. CDR3 length: 14 residues. Germline CDR1 MNHNY, CDR2 SVGAGI (reference sequence). This CDR3 is CASTLTETYNEQFF.

J is TRBJ2-7 and V is TRBV29-1. Germline V gene sequence: CDR1 SQVTM, CDR2 ANQGSEA. The CDR3 totals 13 residues. The CDR3 is CSVVAGVSYEQYF.

V gene TRBV2 combines with J gene TRBJ1-2; TCRdb's D call, TRBD1, is unchecked because there is no DNA. The germline CDR1 and CDR2 sequences are SNHLY and FYNNEI. This CDR3 has 15 residues. The CDR3 is CASRAGTGLNYGYTF.

This chain uses TRBV12-3 or TRBV12-4 with TRBJ1-6; the D gene TCRdb calls, TRBD1, cannot be checked with no DNA. The CDR3 is made up of 15 amino acids. CDR3: CASRGTTGSRSPLHF.

V and J are TRBV7-9 and TRBJ2-1; TCRdb lists TRBD1, though no DNA is available to test this call. CDR1 and CDR2 (germline): SEHNR, FQNEAQ (reference sequence). This CDR3 region has 20 residues. The CDR3 loop reads CASSLVVKPSSPGPYNEQFF. Combining the CDR3 with reference TRBV7-9 and TRBJ2-1 gives the whole variable domain DTGVSQNPRHKITKRGQNVTFRCDPISEHNRLYWYRQTLGQGPEFLTYFQNEAQLEKSRLLSDRFSAERPKGSFSTLEIQRTEQGDSAMYLCASSLVVKPSSPGPYNEQFFGPGTRLTVL.

This chain joins TRBV7-9 and TRBJ2-3. CDR1 SEHNR and CDR2 FQNEAQ come from the germline V gene (reference sequence). This CDR3 is 13 amino acids long. CDR3 in amino acids: CASSLLAPDTQYF.

The chain recombines TRBV11-2 with TRBJ2-7; without DNA, the TCRdb call of TRBD2 cannot be checked. The CDR3 is made up of 15 amino acids. CDR1 and CDR2 (germline): SGHAT, FQNNGV. The CDR3 spells CASSLLAAPSYEQYF.

V is TRBV7-2 and J is TRBJ2-1; TCRdb proposes TRBD1, but this gene call is untestable without DNA. This CDR3 comprises 15 residues. The germline gives CDR1 SGHTA, CDR2 FQGNSA. The CDR3 reads CASSPWQGAYNEQFF.

This chain connects TRBV6-2 or TRBV6-3 to TRBJ2-1; the D call of TRBD1 rests on TCRdb alone, since no DNA is present to check it. The germline V gene encodes CDR1 MNHEY and CDR2 SVGEGT. The CDR3 sequence is 16 residues long. The CDR3 loop reads CASSYSGEGVDNEQFF.

The chain recombines TRBV7-2 with TRBJ2-2; TCRdb gives TRBD1 as the D gene, but with no DNA this cannot be confirmed. The CDR3 is made up of 16 amino acids. The germline CDR1 and CDR2 sequences are SGHTA and FQGNSA. The CDR3 is CASSLDDRGPTGELFF.

V is TRBV4-3 and J is TRBJ2-7; the D call from TCRdb, TRBD1, cannot be confirmed without DNA. CDR1 is LGHNA and CDR2 is YSLEER in the germline V gene. There are 14 residues in the CDR3. CDR3 in amino acids: CASSQVDRGGEQYF.

This rearrangement joins TRBV20-1 to TRBJ2-1. The CDR3 sequence is 15 residues long. Germline assignment: CDR1 DFQATT and CDR2 SNEGSKA (reference sequence). The CDR3 sequence: CSARDSGSSYNEQFF.

This chain connects TRBV6-1 to TRBJ2-7; the TCRdb D gene call, TRBD1, has no DNA to confirm it. The CDR3 is 14 amino acids. The germline V gene encodes CDR1 MNHNS and CDR2 SASEGT. CDR3 sequence: CASSGGTGADEQYF.

This rearrangement joins TRBV20-1 to TRBJ2-1; the D call from TCRdb, TRBD2, cannot be confirmed without DNA. The germline V gene encodes CDR1 DFQATT and CDR2 SNEGSKA (reference sequence). There are 15 residues in the CDR3. CDR3 region: CSAPTSGGSYNDQFF.

V and J are TRBV27 and TRBJ2-3; as DNA is missing, the TRBD1 call by TCRdb cannot be tested. CDR3 length: 13 amino acids. Germline-derived CDR1 and CDR2 are MNHEY and SMNVEV (reference sequence). The CDR3 loop reads CASSRTGWDTQYF.

The chain links TRBV7-8 to TRBJ1-1. The V gene's germline CDR1 is SGHVS and CDR2 FQNEAQ. The CDR3 has 14 residues. CDR3 residues: CASSSGYSYTEAFF.

The V call is TRBV7-8, the J call TRBJ2-3; TCRdb reports TRBD2, a call that lacks DNA to check it against. The germline V gene encodes CDR1 SGHVS and CDR2 FQNEAQ. This CDR3 contains 12 residues. The CDR3 protein is CASSPSVDTQYF.

The V and J genes are TRBV11-3 and TRBJ2-2; TCRdb proposes TRBD1, but this gene call is untestable without DNA. In germline, CDR1 is SGHNT, CDR2 YENEEA. The CDR3 covers 15 residues. CDR3 region: CASSPDRVNTGELFF.